This T cell receptor (beta chain) was profiled in a study of shared clonotypes between healthy human individuals. Whole-study results and caveats: Sorted-subset sequencing was shown by rarefaction to be incomplete despite large depth. It was the few donors that limited the genetic and exposure-history diversity represented.

CD45RO-negative, CCR7-selected cells formed the naive CD8 fraction, which excluded terminally differentiated effector memory CD45RA+ cells. Each of the donors was a healthy adult who was HIV-negative and had not had a recent acute infection or vaccination. From germline, CDR1 is SGDLS and CDR2 YYNGEE. With V trimmed by 3 bases and J by 4 bases, 11 bases remained unmatched. The CDR3 consists of 16 residues. Data came from immunoSEQ multiplex PCR; TCRdb stores just in-frame clones and leaves some out. The data contain about 2 million clones, approximately 95% of them singletons. Remarks on this clone: Its antigen is still unknown.

The chain carries TRBV9 and TRBJ2-7; 9 positions match TRBD2. The sequenced material came from naive CD8+ T cells sorted from blood. The source is a man aged 18 to 29 in good health. CDR3 sequence reads: CASSAARASGVYEQYF. Written as DNA, the CDR3 is TGTGCCAGCAGCGCAGCCCGGGCTAGCGGGGTTTACGAGCAGTACTTC.